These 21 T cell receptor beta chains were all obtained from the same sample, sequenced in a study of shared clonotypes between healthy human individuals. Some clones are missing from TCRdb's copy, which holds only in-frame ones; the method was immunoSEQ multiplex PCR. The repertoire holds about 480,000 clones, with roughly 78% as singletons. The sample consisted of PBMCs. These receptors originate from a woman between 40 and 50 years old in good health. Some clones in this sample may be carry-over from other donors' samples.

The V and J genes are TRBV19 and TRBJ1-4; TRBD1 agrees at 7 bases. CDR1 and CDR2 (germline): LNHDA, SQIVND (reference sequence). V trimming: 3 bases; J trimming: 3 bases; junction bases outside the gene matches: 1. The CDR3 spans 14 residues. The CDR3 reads CASSMGQPNEKLFF. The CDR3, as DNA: TGTGCCAGTAGTATGGGACAGCCTAATGAAAAACTGTTTTTT. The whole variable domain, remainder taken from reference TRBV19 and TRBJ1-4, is DGGITQSPKYLFRKEGQNVTLSCEQNLNHDAMYWYRQDPGQGLRLIYYSQIVNDFQKGDIAEGYSVSREKKESFPLTVTSAQKNPTAFYLCASSMGQPNEKLFFGSGTQLSVL.

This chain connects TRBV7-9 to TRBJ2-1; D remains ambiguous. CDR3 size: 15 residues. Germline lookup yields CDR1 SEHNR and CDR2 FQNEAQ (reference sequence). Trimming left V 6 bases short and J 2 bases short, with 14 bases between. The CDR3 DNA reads TGTGCCAGCAGACTTGGACCTTGGGCCTACAATGAGCAGTTCTTC. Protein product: CASRLGPWAYNEQFF.

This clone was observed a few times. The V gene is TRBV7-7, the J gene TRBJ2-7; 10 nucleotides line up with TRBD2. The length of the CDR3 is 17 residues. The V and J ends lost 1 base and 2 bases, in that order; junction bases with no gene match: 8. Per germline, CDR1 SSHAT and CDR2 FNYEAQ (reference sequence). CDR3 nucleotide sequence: TGTGCCAGCAGCTTAGTGCTAGCGGGAGTAGTCCCCTACGAGCAGTACTTC. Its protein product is CASSLVLAGVVPYEQYF.

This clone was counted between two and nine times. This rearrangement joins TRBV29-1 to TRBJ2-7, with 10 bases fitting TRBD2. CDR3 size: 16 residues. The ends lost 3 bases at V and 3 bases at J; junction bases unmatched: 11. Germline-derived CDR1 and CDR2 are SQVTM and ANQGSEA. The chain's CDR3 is CSVDSLGAGGVYEQYF. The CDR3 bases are TGCAGCGTTGACTCCCTCGGAGCGGGAGGGGTCTACGAGCAGTACTTC.

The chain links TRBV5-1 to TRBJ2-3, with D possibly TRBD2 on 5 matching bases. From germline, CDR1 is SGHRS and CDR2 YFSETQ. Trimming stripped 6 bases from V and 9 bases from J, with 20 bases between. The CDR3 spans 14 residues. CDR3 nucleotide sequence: TGCGCCAGCACCGGACTTGCGGCAACCGGGACGCAGTATTTT. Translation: CASTGLAATGTQYF.

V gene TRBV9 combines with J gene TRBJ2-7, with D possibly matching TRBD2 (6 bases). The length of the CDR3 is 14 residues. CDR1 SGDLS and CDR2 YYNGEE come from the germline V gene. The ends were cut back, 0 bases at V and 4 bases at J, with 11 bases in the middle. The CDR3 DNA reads TGTGCCAGCAGCGTAGAGCTTAGCGGTTACGAGCAGTACTTC. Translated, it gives CASSVELSGYEQYF.

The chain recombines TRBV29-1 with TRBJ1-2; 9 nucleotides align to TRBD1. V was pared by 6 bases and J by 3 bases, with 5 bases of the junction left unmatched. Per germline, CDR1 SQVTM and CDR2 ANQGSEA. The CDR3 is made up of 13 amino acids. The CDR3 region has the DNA TGCAGCGTGTACAGGGGGCCCGACTATGGCTACACCTTC. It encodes CSVYRGPDYGYTF.

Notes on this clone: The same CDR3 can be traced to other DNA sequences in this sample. The CDR3 DNA reads TGTGCCAGCAGCTTTAGGACTAGCGGGAGGGACACGCAGTATTTT. Protein product: CASSFRTSGRDTQYF. The chain links TRBV7-9 to TRBJ2-3; 15 nucleotides agree with TRBD2. The CDR3 runs 15 residues. Germline trimming cut 3 bases from V and 9 bases from J; bases unmatched to any gene: 4. Germline V gives CDR1 SEHNR, CDR2 FQNEAQ (reference sequence).

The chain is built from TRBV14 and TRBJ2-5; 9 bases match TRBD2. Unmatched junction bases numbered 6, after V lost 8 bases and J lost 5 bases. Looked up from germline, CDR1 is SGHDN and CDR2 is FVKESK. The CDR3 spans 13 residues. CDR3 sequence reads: CASRASGVETQYF. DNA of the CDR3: TGTGCCAGCCGGGCTAGCGGGGTTGAGACCCAGTACTTC.

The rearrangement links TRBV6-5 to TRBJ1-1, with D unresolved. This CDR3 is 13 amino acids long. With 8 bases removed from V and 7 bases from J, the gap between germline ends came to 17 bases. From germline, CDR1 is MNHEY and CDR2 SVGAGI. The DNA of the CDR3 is TGTGCCAGCTCTCCAGTTCGTTCCCTTGAAGCTTTCTTT. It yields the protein CASSPVRSLEAFF.

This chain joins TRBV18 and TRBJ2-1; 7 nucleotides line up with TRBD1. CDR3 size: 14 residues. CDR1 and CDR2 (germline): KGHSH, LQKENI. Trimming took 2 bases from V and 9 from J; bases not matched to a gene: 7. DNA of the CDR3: TGTGCCAGCTCACCATTCGAGGGGGCGGGTGAGCAGTTCTTC. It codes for CASSPFEGAGEQFF.

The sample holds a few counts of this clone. The CDR3 region has the DNA TGTGCCAGCAGCTCGCCGGGACTAGCGGGAGGGCGGGAAGATACGCAGTATTTT. Its protein is CASSSPGLAGGREDTQYF. V is TRBV7-6 and J is TRBJ2-3; 16 positions agree with TRBD2. The ends lost 4 bases at V and 5 bases at J; junction bases unmatched: 9. Per germline, CDR1 SGHVS and CDR2 FNYEAQ. This CDR3 is 18 amino acids long.

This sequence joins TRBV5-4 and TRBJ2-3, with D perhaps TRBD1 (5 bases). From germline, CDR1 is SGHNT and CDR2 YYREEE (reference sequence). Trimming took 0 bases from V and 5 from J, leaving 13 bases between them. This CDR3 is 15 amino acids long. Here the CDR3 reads CASSLGGKGRDTQYF. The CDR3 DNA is TGTGCCAGCAGCTTGGGAGGTAAGGGGCGAGATACGCAGTATTTT.

This CDR3 reads CASSTGQGFYEQYF. CDR3 nucleotides: TGTGCCAGCAGCACGGGACAGGGCTTCTACGAGCAGTACTTC. This chain uses TRBV11-2 with TRBJ2-7; 9 nucleotides line up with TRBD1. CDR3 length equals 14 residues. With 5 bases clipped from V and 3 bases from J, the junction kept 5 bases outside the gene matches. CDR1 is SGHAT, CDR2 FQNNGV, per germline. The whole variable domain, filled in from reference TRBV11-2 and TRBJ2-7, reads EAGVAQSPRYKIIEKRQSVAFWCNPISGHATLYWYQQILGQGPKLLIQFQNNGVVDDSQLPKDRFSAERLKGVDSTLKIQPAKLEDSAVYLCASSTGQGFYEQYFGPGTRLTVT.

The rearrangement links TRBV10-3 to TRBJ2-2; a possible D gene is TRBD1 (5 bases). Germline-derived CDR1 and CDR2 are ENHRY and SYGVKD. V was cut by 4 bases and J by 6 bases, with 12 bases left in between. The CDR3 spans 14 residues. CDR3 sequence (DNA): TGTGCCATCAGTGGGATGGGGCTCGCCGGGGAGCTGTTTTTT. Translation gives CAISGMGLAGELFF.

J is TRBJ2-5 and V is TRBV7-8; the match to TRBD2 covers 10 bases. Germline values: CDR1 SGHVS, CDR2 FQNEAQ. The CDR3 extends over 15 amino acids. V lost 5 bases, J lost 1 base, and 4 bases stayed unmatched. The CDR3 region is CASSRTSGRQETQYF. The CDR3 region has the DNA TGTGCCAGCAGCCGGACTAGCGGCCGCCAAGAGACCCAGTACTTC.

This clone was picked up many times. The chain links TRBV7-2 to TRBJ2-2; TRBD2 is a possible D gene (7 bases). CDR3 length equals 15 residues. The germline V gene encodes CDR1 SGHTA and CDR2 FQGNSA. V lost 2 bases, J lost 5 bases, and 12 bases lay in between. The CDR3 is CASSLRRGQTGELFF. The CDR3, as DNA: TGTGCCAGCAGCTTAAGGCGGGGGCAAACCGGGGAGCTGTTTTTT.

The CDR3, as DNA: TGTGCCTGGAGTAAGACAGGCGTTGGGGGGGAGACCCAGTACTTC. Translation gives CAWSKTGVGGETQYF. V usage is TRBV30 and J usage is TRBJ2-5; D is possibly TRBD1 or TRBD2 (6 bases each). This CDR3 region has 15 residues. CDR1 and CDR2 from the germline V gene are GTSNPN and SVGIG (reference sequence). V was shortened by 2 bases and J by 5 bases, with 18 bases between the two germline ends.

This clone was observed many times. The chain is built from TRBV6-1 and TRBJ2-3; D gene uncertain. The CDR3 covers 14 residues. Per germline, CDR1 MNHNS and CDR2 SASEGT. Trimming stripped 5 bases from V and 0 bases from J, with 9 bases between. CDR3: CASSLDVSTDTQYF. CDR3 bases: TGTGCCAGCAGTTTGGACGTTAGCACAGATACGCAGTATTTT.

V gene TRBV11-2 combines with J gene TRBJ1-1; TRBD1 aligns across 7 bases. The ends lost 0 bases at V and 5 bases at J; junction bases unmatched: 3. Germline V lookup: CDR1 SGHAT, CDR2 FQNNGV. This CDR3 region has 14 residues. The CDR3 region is CASSLDGTATEAFF. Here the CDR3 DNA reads TGTGCCAGCAGCTTAGATGGGACAGCTACTGAAGCTTTCTTT.

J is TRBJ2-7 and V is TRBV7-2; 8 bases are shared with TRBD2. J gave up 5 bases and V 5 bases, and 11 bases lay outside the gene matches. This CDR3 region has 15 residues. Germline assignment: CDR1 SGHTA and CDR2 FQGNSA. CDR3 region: CASSQQLGLGNEQYF. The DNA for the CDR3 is TGTGCCAGCAGCCAACAACTGGGACTAGGAAACGAGCAGTACTTC.